The 22 T cell receptor beta chains given below trace back to one sample, sequenced in a study of blood T cell repertoires in COVID-19. This table comes from immunoSEQ multiplex PCR, and its TCRdb copy is limited to in-frame clones, with some not included. In the table there are 130,000 to 150,000 clones, roughly 81% of which are singletons. The sequenced sample consisted of peripheral blood. Every receptor here comes from a human donor with acute or convalescent COVID-19. The donor label of this sample is uncertain.

This clone has a single count. The J gene is TRBJ2-5, the V gene TRBV12-3 or TRBV12-4; weak D call: TRBD2 (7 bases). The V end was cut by 6 bases, the J end by 5 bases, with 13 bases between. There are 13 residues in the CDR3. This CDR3 is CASRRGGQETQYF. CDR3 sequence (DNA): TGTGCCAGCAGAAGGGGGGGGCAGGAGACCCAGTACTTC.

The chain carries TRBV6-6 and TRBJ1-5, with TRBD1 identical over 12 bases. This CDR3 has 16 amino acids. Losses at the gene ends were 4 bases for V and 4 bases for J; bases not matched to a gene: 5. Germline V gene lookup returns CDR1 MNHNY and CDR2 SVGAGI (reference sequence). The CDR3 DNA sequence: TGTGCCAGCAGTTTGGGACAGGGGGCTGGGAATCAGCCCCAGCATTTT. Translated, it gives CASSLGQGAGNQPQHF.

The chain joins TRBV24-1 to TRBJ1-5; TRBD1 matches 7 bases. J gave up 4 bases and V 3 bases, and 8 bases lay outside the gene matches. Looked up from germline, CDR1 is KGHDR and CDR2 is SFDVKD. This CDR3 spans 16 amino acids. In DNA, the CDR3 is TGTGCCACCAGTGATGGACAGGCCCCGGGGAATCAGCCCCAGCATTTT. Translation: CATSDGQAPGNQPQHF.

The rearrangement joins TRBV6-1 to TRBJ1-4; TRBD1 is a possible D gene (6 bases). Trimming took off 2 bases at V and 7 bases at J, with 11 bases between the two ends. Per the germline V gene, CDR1 is MNHNS and CDR2 is SASEGT. This CDR3 is built from 14 residues. For the CDR3, the DNA is TGTGCCAGCAGTGAACAGGGACAAAGTGAAAAACTGTTTTTT. Translated, it gives CASSEQGQSEKLFF.

V and J are TRBV6-6 and TRBJ2-1; 7 bases are shared with TRBD1. This CDR3 region has 13 residues. Per the germline V gene, CDR1 is MNHNY and CDR2 is SVGAGI (reference sequence). The junction had 8 bases not matched to a gene; V was cut back by 6 bases and J by 9 bases. CDR3 sequence reads: CASSPPDRVEQFF. The DNA for the CDR3 is TGTGCCAGCAGCCCCCCTGACAGGGTTGAGCAGTTCTTC.

A single count supports this clone. The J gene is TRBJ1-1, the V gene TRBV6-6; TRBD1 aligns across 9 bases. The CDR3 is 14 residues long. CDR1 and CDR2 from the germline V gene are MNHNY and SVGAGI (reference sequence). V lost 6 bases and J lost 1; bases outside the gene matches: 3. In nucleotides, the CDR3 is TGTGCCAGCAGAGAGGACAGGGGGAACACTGAAGCTTTCTTT. This gives the protein CASREDRGNTEAFF.

V gene TRBV6-5 combines with J gene TRBJ1-1; weak D call: TRBD1 (6 bases). The CDR3 extends over 14 amino acids. The germline V and J ends were trimmed by 6 bases and 1 base, with 12 bases remaining between them. Germline CDR1 reads MNHEY; CDR2 reads SVGAGI. The CDR3 sequence: CASSRGQKNTEAFF. The CDR3 coding sequence is TGTGCCAGCAGCAGAGGACAGAAGAACACTGAAGCTTTCTTT.

This chain links TRBV3-1 (or the pseudogene TRBV3-2) with TRBJ2-3; TRBD2 matches 7 bases. With V trimmed by 1 base and J by 1 base, 8 bases remained unmatched. CDR1 is LGHDT, CDR2 YNNKEL, per germline (reference sequence). CDR3 size: 17 residues. CDR3 sequence: CASSQGGGGLGTDTQYF. The CDR3 DNA reads as TGTGCCAGCAGCCAAGGTGGGGGGGGATTGGGCACAGATACGCAGTATTTT.

The chain combines TRBV3-1 (or the pseudogene TRBV3-2) with TRBJ1-1; D gene uncertain. With 5 bases removed from V and 2 bases from J, the gap between germline ends came to 9 bases. The CDR3 spans 13 residues. Germline lookup yields CDR1 LGHDT and CDR2 YNNKEL (reference sequence). This CDR3 is CASSEPFNTEAFF. CDR3 DNA: TGTGCCAGCAGCGAGCCTTTTAACACTGAAGCTTTCTTT.

The chain has TRBV5-1 and TRBJ1-1; D gene ambiguous. The CDR3 consists of 13 residues. The V end was cut by 5 bases, the J end by 4 bases, with 12 bases between. The germline V gene encodes CDR1 SGHRS and CDR2 YFSETQ. The CDR3 is CASRFGRGTEAFF. DNA for the CDR3: TGCGCCAGCAGATTCGGAAGAGGCACTGAAGCTTTCTTT.

In this sample, this clone turned up once. This chain uses TRBV14 with TRBJ1-1; 11 positions match TRBD1. V lost 5 bases and J lost 2; bases outside the gene matches: 4. Germline-derived CDR1 and CDR2 are SGHDN and FVKESK. This CDR3 has 15 amino acids. As DNA, the CDR3 is TGTGCCAGCAGCGGACAGGGGGCCTTAAACACTGAAGCTTTCTTT. Encoded protein: CASSGQGALNTEAFF.

There are a few counts of this clone. The rearrangement joins TRBV2 to TRBJ2-1; 10 bases are shared with TRBD2. V gave up 5 bases and J gave up 6 bases; unmatched junction bases: 13. The CDR3 is 17 residues long. The V gene's germline CDR1 is SNHLY and CDR2 FYNNEI. In DNA, the CDR3 is TGTGCCAGCAGTCTTTCTACCCGAGCGGGGGGGAGCAATGAGCAGTTCTTC. It specifies CASSLSTRAGGSNEQFF.

Note on this clone: Different DNA sequences within this sample yield the same CDR3. V gene TRBV20-1 combines with J gene TRBJ1-5; D uncertain. Trimming took off 3 bases at V and 0 bases at J, with 9 bases between the two ends. The V gene's germline CDR1 is DFQATT and CDR2 SNEGSKA (reference sequence). CDR3 length: 14 amino acids. The chain's CDR3 is CSASPGDSNQPQHF. DNA of the CDR3: TGCAGTGCTAGTCCCGGGGATAGCAATCAGCCCCAGCATTTT.

This clone was seen only once. The chain is built from TRBV3-1 (or the pseudogene TRBV3-2) and TRBJ2-4; D gene uncertain. Trimming shortened V by 7 bases and J by 0 bases, and 10 bases separated the two germline ends. Germline V lookup: CDR1 LGHDT, CDR2 YNNKEL (reference sequence). This CDR3 is 14 amino acids long. In DNA, the CDR3 is TGTGCCAGCACCCAGACTTCAGCCAAAAACATTCAGTACTTC. It encodes CASTQTSAKNIQYF.

The V call is TRBV27, the J call TRBJ1-5, with D possibly TRBD1 on 5 matching bases. This CDR3 comprises 15 residues. Trimming cost V 0 bases and J 1 base, with 7 bases left between them. Looked up from germline, CDR1 is MNHEY and CDR2 is SMNVEV (reference sequence). The CDR3 coding sequence is TGTGCCAGCAGTTTATCCTACAGGAGCAATCAGCCCCAGCATTTT. Amino acid sequence: CASSLSYRSNQPQHF.

This chain links TRBV10-3 with TRBJ2-2; possibly TRBD1 for D (5 bases). CDR1 and CDR2 (germline): ENHRY, SYGVKD. Trimming removed 2 bases at V and 3 bases at J, with 7 bases between. This CDR3 contains 14 residues. CDR3 nucleotide sequence: TGTGCCATCAGTGAGGGGGCTGACACCGGGGAGCTGTTTTTT. Translation: CAISEGADTGELFF.

In this sample, this clone turned up a few times. CDR3 sequence: CASSLAVAAGTQYF. The CDR3 DNA is TGTGCCAGCAGCTTAGCGGTAGCGGCAGGTACGCAGTATTTT. The chain couples TRBV7-9 to TRBJ2-3; TRBD2 might be the D (6 bases). Between the trimmed V and J ends, which lost 0 bases and 8 bases, there was a span of 12 bases. This CDR3 contains 14 residues. Germline CDR1 is SEHNR and CDR2 is FQNEAQ (reference sequence).

This clone was seen once. The V and J genes are TRBV3-1 (or the pseudogene TRBV3-2) and TRBJ1-2, with D uncertain. V was cut by 7 bases and J by 0 bases, with 9 bases left in between. CDR3 length equals 13 residues. Germline values: CDR1 LGHDT, CDR2 YNNKEL (reference sequence). Here the CDR3 reads CASNHGANYGYTF. The DNA for the CDR3 is TGTGCCAGCAACCACGGGGCTAACTATGGCTACACCTTC.

The genes are TRBV12-3 or TRBV12-4 and TRBJ1-2, with unresolved D. The CDR3 length is 13 residues. V was cut by 5 bases and J by 8 bases, with 15 bases left in between. The CDR3: CASSAGSRRGYTF. DNA of the CDR3: TGTGCCAGCAGTGCTGGATCCAGGCGCGGCTACACCTTC.

This clone has only a few counts. CDR3 nucleotide sequence: TGTGCCAGTAGTATCAGGGCAGATACGCAGTATTTT. Encoded protein: CASSIRADTQYF. This chain connects TRBV19 to TRBJ2-3, with D possibly TRBD1 on 5 matching bases. Germline values: CDR1 LNHDA, CDR2 SQIVND (reference sequence). This CDR3 has 12 residues. The ends were cut back, 3 bases at V and 4 bases at J, with 5 bases in the middle.

The chain combines TRBV3-1 (or the pseudogene TRBV3-2) with TRBJ2-1; maybe TRBD2 (6 bases). This CDR3 spans 14 amino acids. CDR1 and CDR2 (germline): LGHDT, YNNKEL (reference sequence). Trimming stripped 4 bases from V and 5 bases from J, with 12 bases between. The CDR3 here is CASSPRDFHNEQFF. The CDR3 region has the DNA TGTGCCAGCAGCCCCCGGGACTTTCACAATGAGCAGTTCTTC.

V and J are TRBV12-3 or TRBV12-4 and TRBJ1-5, with 7 bases aligning to TRBD1. The CDR3 is 13 residues long. Germline trimming cut 5 bases from V and 5 bases from J; bases unmatched to any gene: 3. The CDR3 region is CASSHTGDQPQHF. The CDR3 DNA reads TGTGCCAGCAGTCATACAGGGGATCAGCCCCAGCATTTT.